The entry that follows covers one T cell receptor (beta chain) sequence. The CDR3 covers 14 residues. CDR1 KGHSH and CDR2 LQKENI come from the germline V gene. Unmatched junction bases numbered 6, after V lost 2 bases and J lost 9 bases. As originally analysed: Estimated nucleated cell counts came from reference gene primer amplification. Sequencing used immunoSEQ multiplex PCR; TCRdb keeps in-frame clones, though not all of them. Clone size and the V and J calls come from that table; the DNA yielded D and trimming. Of over 200,000 clones in the sample, roughly 89% were seen once. These data belong to a study of blood T cell repertoires in COVID-19. As for the study in general: Samples representing acute and convalescent COVID-19 were sourced from the United States, Italy and Spain. In each case, the material was cDNA or gDNA derived from T cells, B-cell-depleted T cells, or PBMCs.

The source is a man in his fifties or sixties who had recovered from COVID-19. Sequenced sample: peripheral blood. The chain is built from TRBV18 and TRBJ2-1, with TRBD1 matching 8 bases. The CDR3 here is CASSPGQGQGEQFF. The CDR3 coding sequence is TGTGCCAGCTCACCAGGACAGGGCCAAGGTGAGCAGTTCTTC.